This TCR beta chain was sequenced during a study of Graves' ophthalmopathy and Graves' hyperthyroidism. Notes on the study in general: Appearing in blood as well were most expanded thyroid clonotypes above 0.001 frequency.

With 7 bases removed from V and 5 bases from J, the gap between germline ends came to 20 bases. The CDR3 runs to 16 residues. CDR1 is LNHDA, CDR2 SQIVND, per germline (reference sequence). This clonotype was recorded once. The antigen is unknown. The sequenced template was RNA, covering the TCR beta CDR3 region. Second-round multiplex PCR followed a first-round RT-PCR using HTBI primers. TCRdb used MiXCR to reprocess the multiplex PCR reads, holding one entry per CDR3 protein. The top ten hold over 8.5% of the sample, which has 900,000 to 1,200,000 distinct CDR3 sequences, about 40% seen once. Material: peripheral blood or thyroid tissue (not recorded which). The chain has TRBV19 and TRBJ2-2; the D gene is possibly TRBD1 (5 bases). This clonotype originated in an adult man with Graves' hyperthyroidism. CDR3 amino acids: CASNSAVGQRTGELFF. CDR3 DNA: TGTGCCAGTAACTCGGCGGTGGGGCAGAGAACCGGGGAGCTGTTTTTT.